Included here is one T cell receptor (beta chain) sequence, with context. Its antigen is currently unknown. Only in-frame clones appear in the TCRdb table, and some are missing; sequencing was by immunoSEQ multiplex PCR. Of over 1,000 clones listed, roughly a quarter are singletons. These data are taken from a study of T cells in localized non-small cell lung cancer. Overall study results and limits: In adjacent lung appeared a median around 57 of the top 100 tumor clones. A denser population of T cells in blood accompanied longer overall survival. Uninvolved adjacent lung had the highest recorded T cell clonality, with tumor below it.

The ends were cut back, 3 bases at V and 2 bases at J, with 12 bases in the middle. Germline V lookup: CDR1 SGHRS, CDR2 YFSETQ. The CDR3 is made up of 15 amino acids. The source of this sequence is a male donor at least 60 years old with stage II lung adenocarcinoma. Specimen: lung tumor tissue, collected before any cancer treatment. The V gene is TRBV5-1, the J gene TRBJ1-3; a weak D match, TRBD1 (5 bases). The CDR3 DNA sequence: TGCGCCAGCAGCTGGGGACCGGACCCTGGAAACACCATATATTTT. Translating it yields CASSWGPDPGNTIYF.